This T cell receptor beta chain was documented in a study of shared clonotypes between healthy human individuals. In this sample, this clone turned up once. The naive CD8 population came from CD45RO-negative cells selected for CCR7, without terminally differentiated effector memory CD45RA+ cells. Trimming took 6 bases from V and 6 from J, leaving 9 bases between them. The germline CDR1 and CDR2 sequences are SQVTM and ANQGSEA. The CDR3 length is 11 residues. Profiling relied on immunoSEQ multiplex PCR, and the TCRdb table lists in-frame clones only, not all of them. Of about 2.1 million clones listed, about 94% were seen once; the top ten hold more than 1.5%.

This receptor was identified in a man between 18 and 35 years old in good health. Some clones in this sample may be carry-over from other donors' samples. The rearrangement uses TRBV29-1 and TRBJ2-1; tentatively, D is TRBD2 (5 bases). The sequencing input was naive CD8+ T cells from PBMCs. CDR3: CSVHRGNEQFF. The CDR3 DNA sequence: TGCAGCGTCCACCGGGGCAATGAGCAGTTCTTC.